The T cell receptor (beta chain) under discussion was sequenced for a study of cytomegalovirus exposure and HLA in healthy donors. Study-wide results and caveats: TCR beta sequences reportedly predicted the HLA-A and HLA-B alleles of most subjects accurately. One variant, a missense change in DCLRE1C, was linked in a later analysis to TCR beta V- and J-gene trimming. Through in vitro validation, a few CMV-associated chains were shown to be specific for CMV antigens.

Primers for the PCR totalled 60 Vbeta and 13 Jbeta. Produced via immunoSEQ multiplex PCR; TCRdb's table is partial and in-frame only. The sample consists of some 150,000 clones, roughly 80% of them appearing once. As for this clone: The antigen is not known.

Germline V CDR1 and CDR2: SGHDN, FVKESK. The CDR3 length is 16 residues. Germline trimming cut 3 bases from V and 5 bases from J; bases unmatched to any gene: 8. The sequencing input was PBMCs. This chain links TRBV14 with TRBJ2-1; 9 bases map to TRBD2. This sequence originates from a human donor in good health. The CDR3 spells CASSQGASGGNNEQFF. In nucleotides, the CDR3 is TGTGCCAGCAGCCAGGGGGCGAGCGGGGGGAACAATGAGCAGTTCTTC.